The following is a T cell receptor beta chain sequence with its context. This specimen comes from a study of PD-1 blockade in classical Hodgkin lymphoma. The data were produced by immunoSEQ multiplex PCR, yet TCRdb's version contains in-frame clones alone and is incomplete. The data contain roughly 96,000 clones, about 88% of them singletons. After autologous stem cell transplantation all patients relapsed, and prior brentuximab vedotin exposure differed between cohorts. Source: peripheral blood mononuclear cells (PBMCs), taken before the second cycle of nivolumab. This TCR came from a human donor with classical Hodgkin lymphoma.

The DNA of the CDR3 is TGCGCCAGCAGCTTGGGAATGGGACTAGCGGTACAAGAGACCCAGTACTTC. Protein sequence: CASSLGMGLAVQETQYF. This chain connects TRBV5-1 to TRBJ2-5, with TRBD2 matching 11 bases. Germline V gene lookup returns CDR1 SGHRS and CDR2 YFSETQ. Trimming took 0 bases from V and 2 from J; bases not matched to a gene: 6. CDR3 length: 17 residues. The full variable domain, completed using reference TRBV5-1 and TRBJ2-5, is KAGVTQTPRYLIKTRGQQVTLSCSPISGHRSVSWYQQTPGQGLQFLFEYFSETQRNKGNFPGRFSGRQFSNSRSEMNVSTLELGDSALYLCASSLGMGLAVQETQYFGPGTRLLVL.